This T cell receptor beta chain was documented in a study of T cell repertoires in ileal Crohn's disease. Study-level findings and limits: High-frequency clones were more common in sorted CD8 than CD4 cells.

Clones were sequenced by immunoSEQ multiplex PCR, and TCRdb holds only the in-frame ones, with some missing. The sample has about 15,000 clones, 50% to 75% seen once. Germline lookup yields CDR1 SGHTA and CDR2 FQGNSA. There are 13 residues in the CDR3. V was clipped by 2 bases and J by 16 bases, with 18 bases between them. This clone came up a few times. Its target is unknown. This TCR came from an adult with Crohn's disease. The sequencing input was ileal tissue. The V and J genes are TRBV7-2 and TRBJ1-5, with unresolved D. The CDR3 here is CASSLNAWQRVHF. For the CDR3, the DNA is TGTGCCAGCAGCTTAAATGCTTGGCAGAGGGTCCATTTT.